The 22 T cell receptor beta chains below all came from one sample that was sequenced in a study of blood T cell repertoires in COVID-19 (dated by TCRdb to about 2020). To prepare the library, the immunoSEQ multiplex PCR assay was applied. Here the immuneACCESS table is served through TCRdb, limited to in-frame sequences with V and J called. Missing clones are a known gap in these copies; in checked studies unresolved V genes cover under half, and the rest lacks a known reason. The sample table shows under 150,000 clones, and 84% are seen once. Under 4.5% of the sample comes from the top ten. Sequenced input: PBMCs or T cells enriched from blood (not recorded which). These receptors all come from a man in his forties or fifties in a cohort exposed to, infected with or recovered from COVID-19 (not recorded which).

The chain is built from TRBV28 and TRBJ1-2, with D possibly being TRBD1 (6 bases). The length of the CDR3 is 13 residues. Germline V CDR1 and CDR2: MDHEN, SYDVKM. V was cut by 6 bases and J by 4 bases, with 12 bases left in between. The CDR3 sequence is CASSLRGGYGYTF. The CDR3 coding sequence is TGTGCCAGCAGCCTCAGGGGCGGCTATGGCTACACCTTC.

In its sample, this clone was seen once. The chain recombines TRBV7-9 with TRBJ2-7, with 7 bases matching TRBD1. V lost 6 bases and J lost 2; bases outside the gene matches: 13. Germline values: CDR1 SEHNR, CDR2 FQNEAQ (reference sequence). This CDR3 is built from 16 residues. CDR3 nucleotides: TGTGCCAGCAGTAGACGATCCGGGACAGTTGCCTACGAGCAGTACTTC. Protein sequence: CASSRRSGTVAYEQYF.

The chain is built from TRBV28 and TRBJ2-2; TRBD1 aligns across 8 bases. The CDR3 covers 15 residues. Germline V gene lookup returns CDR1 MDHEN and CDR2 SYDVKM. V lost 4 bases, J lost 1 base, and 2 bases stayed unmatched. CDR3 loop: CASSSGGWNTGELFF. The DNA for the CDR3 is TGTGCCAGCAGTTCAGGGGGCTGGAACACCGGGGAGCTGTTTTTT.

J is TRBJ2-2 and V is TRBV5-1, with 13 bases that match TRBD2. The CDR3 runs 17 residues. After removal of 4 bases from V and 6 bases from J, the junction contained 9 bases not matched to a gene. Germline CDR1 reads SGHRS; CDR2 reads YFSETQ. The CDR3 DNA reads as TGCGCCAGCAGCACCGGACTAGCGGGAGCGAGTCCCGGGGAGCTGTTTTTT. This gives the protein CASSTGLAGASPGELFF. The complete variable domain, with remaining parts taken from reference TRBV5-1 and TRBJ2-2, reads KAGVTQTPRYLIKTRGQQVTLSCSPISGHRSVSWYQQTPGQGLQFLFEYFSETQRNKGNFPGRFSGRQFSNSRSEMNVSTLELGDSALYLCASSTGLAGASPGELFFGEGSRLTVL.

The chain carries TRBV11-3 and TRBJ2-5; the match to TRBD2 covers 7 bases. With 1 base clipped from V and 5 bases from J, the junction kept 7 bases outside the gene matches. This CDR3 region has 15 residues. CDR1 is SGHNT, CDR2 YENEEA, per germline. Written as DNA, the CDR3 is TGTGCCAGCAGCTTAGGGGCGGGGGAGCATGAGACCCAGTACTTC. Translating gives CASSLGAGEHETQYF.

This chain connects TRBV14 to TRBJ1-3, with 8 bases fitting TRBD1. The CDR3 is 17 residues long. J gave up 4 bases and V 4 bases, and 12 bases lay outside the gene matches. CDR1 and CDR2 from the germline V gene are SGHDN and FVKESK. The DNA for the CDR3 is TGTGCCAGCAGCCTGAGGACAGGGCCTGCTAGGGGAAACACCATATATTTT. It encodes CASSLRTGPARGNTIYF.

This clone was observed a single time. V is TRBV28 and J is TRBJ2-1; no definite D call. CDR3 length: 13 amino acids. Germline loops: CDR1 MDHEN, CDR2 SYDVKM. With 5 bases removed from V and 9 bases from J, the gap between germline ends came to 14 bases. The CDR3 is CASSPSPSGEQFF. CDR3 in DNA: TGTGCCAGCAGTCCCTCCCCTAGTGGTGAGCAGTTCTTC.

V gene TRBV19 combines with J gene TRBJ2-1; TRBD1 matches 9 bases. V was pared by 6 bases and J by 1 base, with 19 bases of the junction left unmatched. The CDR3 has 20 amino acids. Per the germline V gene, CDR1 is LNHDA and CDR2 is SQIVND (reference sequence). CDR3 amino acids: CASRETQTGGYGASYNEQFF. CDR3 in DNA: TGTGCCAGTAGAGAAACACAGACAGGGGGGTATGGAGCGTCCTACAATGAGCAGTTCTTC. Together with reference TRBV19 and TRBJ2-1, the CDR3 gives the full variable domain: DGGITQSPKYLFRKEGQNVTLSCEQNLNHDAMYWYRQDPGQGLRLIYYSQIVNDFQKGDIAEGYSVSREKKESFPLTVTSAQKNPTAFYLCASRETQTGGYGASYNEQFFGPGTRLTVL.

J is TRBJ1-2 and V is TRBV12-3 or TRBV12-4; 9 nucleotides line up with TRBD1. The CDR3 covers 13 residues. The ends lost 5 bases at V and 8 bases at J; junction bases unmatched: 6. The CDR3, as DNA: TGTGCCAGCAGTCATTGGACAGGGGTCGGCTACACCTTC. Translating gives CASSHWTGVGYTF.

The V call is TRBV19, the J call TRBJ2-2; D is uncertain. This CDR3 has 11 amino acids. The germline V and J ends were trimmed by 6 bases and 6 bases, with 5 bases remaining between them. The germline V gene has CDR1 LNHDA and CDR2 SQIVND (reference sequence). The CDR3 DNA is TGTGCCAGTAGGTCGGCCGGGGAGCTGTTTTTT. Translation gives CASRSAGELFF.

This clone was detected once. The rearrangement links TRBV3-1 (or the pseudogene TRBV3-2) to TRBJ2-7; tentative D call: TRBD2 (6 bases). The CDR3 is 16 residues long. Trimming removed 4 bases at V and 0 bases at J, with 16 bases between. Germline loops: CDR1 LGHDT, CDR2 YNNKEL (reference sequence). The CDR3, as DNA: TGTGCCAGCAGCCCCCCCGGGACTCGAAGCTCCTACGAGCAGTACTTC. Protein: CASSPPGTRSSYEQYF.

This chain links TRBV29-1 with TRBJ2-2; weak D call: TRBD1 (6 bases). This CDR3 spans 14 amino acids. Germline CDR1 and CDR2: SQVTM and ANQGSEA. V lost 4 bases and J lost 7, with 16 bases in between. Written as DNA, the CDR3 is TGCAGCGTTGGGACAGCCATTCGTCACGGGGAGCTGTTTTTT. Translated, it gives CSVGTAIRHGELFF.

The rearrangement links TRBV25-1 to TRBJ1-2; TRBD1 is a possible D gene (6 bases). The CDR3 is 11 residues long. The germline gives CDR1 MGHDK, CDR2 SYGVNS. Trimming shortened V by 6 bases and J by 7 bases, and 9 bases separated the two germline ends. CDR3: CASSQGSGYTF. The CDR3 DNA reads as TGTGCCAGCAGCCAGGGGTCTGGCTACACCTTC.

CDR3 sequence (DNA): TGTGCCACCAGTGACCGGGACAGGGGGGGTGAGCAGTTCTTC. It yields the protein CATSDRDRGGEQFF. V usage is TRBV24-1 and J usage is TRBJ2-1; 11 bases are shared with TRBD1. The CDR3 is 14 residues long. J lost 9 bases, V lost 4 bases, and 4 bases had no gene match. CDR1 and CDR2 from the germline V gene are KGHDR and SFDVKD.

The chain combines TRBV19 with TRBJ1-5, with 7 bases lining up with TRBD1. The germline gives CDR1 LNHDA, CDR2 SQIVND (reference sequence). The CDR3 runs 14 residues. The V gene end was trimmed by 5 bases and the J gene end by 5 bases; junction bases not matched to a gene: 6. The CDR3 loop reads CASSGGRGDQPQHF. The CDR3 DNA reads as TGTGCCAGTAGTGGGGGCAGGGGGGATCAGCCCCAGCATTTT.

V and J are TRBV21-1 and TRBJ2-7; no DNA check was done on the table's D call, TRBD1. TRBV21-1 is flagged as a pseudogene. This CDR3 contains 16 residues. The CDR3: CASSKRTRVGSYEQYF. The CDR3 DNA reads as TGTGCCAGCAGCAAAAGGACAAGGGTCGGCTCCTACGAGCAGTACTTC.

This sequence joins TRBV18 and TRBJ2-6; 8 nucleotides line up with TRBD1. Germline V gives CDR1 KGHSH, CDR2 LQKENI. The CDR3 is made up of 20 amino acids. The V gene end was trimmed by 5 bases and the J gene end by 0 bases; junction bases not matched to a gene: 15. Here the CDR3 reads CASSTWTGSSSSSGANVLTF. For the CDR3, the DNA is TGTGCCAGCTCAACATGGACAGGGTCCTCTTCCAGCTCTGGGGCCAACGTCCTGACTTTC.

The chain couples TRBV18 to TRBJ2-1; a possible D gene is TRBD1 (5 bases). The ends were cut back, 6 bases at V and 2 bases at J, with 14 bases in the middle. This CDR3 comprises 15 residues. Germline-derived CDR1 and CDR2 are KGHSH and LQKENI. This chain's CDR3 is CASSYAGAAYNEQFF. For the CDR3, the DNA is TGTGCCAGCTCCTATGCTGGGGCCGCCTACAATGAGCAGTTCTTC.

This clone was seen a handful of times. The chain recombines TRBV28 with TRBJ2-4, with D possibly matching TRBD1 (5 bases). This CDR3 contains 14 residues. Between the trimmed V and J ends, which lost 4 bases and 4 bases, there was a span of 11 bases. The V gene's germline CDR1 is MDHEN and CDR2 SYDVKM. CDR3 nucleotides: TGTGCCAGCAGTTCCCGGCAGGGAAAAAACATTCAGTACTTC. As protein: CASSSRQGKNIQYF.

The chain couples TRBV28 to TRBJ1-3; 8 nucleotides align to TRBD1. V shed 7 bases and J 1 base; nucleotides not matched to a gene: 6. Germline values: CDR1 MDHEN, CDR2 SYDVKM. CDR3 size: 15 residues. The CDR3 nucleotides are TGTGCCAGCACACGGACAGGGAGATCTGGAAACACCATATATTTT. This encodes CASTRTGRSGNTIYF.

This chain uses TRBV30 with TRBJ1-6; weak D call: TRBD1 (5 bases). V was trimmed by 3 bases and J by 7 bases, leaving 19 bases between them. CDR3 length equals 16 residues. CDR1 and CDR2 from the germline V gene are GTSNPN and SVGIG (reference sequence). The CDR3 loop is CAWRASGGDFNSPLHF. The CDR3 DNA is TGTGCCTGGAGGGCCTCGGGGGGGGACTTCAATTCACCCCTCCACTTT.

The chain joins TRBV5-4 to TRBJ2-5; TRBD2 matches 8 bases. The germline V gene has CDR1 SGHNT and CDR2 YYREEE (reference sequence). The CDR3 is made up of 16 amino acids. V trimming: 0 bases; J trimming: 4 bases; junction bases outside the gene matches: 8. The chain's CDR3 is CASSLAGTRVAETQYF. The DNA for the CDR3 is TGTGCCAGCAGCTTGGCCGGGACTAGAGTTGCAGAGACCCAGTACTTC.